This T cell receptor (beta chain) was sequenced in a study of blood T cell repertoires in COVID-19. In the study overall: The United States, Italy and Spain supplied acute and convalescent COVID-19 samples.

Repertoires were generated with immunoSEQ multiplex PCR, while TCRdb's copy carries only in-frame clones and drops some. Of 190,000 or so clones in the sample, roughly 85% were seen once. The CDR3 loop spans 14 amino acids. Per germline, CDR1 MDHEN and CDR2 SYDVKM. V dropped 6 bases and J dropped 1 base, with 10 bases sitting between them. Participant age was about 18 to 100 years, and participants resided in approximately 24 US areas. Two negative PCRs, clearance, or symptom resolution were required of recovered Cohort 3 donors. This clone appeared a single time. The chain uses TRBV28 and TRBJ1-5, with D perhaps TRBD1 (6 bases). Source material: PBMCs or T cells enriched from blood (not recorded which). This clonotype was sampled from a man in his forties or fifties who had recovered from COVID-19. The CDR3 loop reads CASRGGASNQPQHF. Here the CDR3 DNA reads TGTGCCAGCAGGGGGGGGGCCAGCAATCAGCCCCAGCATTTT.